The rows below give T cell receptor beta chains drawn from one sample of a study of cytomegalovirus exposure and HLA in healthy donors. Only in-frame clones appear in the TCRdb table, and some are missing; sequencing was by immunoSEQ multiplex PCR. Seen here are roughly 200,000 clones, roughly 85% observed once, and the top ten hold 3.5% to 5%. The specimen sequenced was PBMCs. Every receptor here comes from a woman in her twenties or thirties in good health and CMV-seropositive. The CDR3 runs from the conserved cysteine through the conserved F or W. The D gene is left open where the match is weak. Only part of the rows carry a size: once, few, many, or a class if the clone is expanded.

d_call	v_call	j_call	clone_size	cdr3_aa	cdr3_nt
.	TRBV29-1	TRBJ1-2	.	CSVGPLPLLLF	TGCAGCGTTGGTCCTCTACCCCTCTTACTTTTC
TRBD2	TRBV27	TRBJ2-7	.	CASSLRGLANYEQYF	TGTGCCAGCAGTTTGAGGGGACTAGCGAACTACGAGCAGTACTTC
.	TRBV6-6	TRBJ2-7	once	CASSTGLDEQYF	TGTGCCAGCAGTACTGGTCTGGACGAGCAGTACTTC
.	TRBV7-6	TRBJ2-7	.	CASSSEEGSYEQYF	TGTGCCAGCAGCTCCGAGGAGGGGTCCTACGAGCAGTACTTC
.	TRBV11-2	TRBJ2-7	.	CASSLDLYYEQYF	TGTGCCAGCAGCTTAGACCTATACTACGAGCAGTACTTC
TRBD1	TRBV7-8	TRBJ1-5	.	CASSLGRGRTGINQPQHF	TGTGCCAGCAGCTTAGGGAGGGGGAGGACAGGAATCAATCAGCCCCAGCATTTT
.	TRBV11-3	TRBJ1-1	.	CASSYGAGDTEAFF	TGTGCCAGCAGCTATGGGGCAGGGGACACTGAAGCTTTCTTT
TRBD1	TRBV9	TRBJ1-2	.	CASSVGGGRNYGYTF	TGTGCCAGCAGCGTAGGAGGGGGCAGGAACTATGGCTACACCTTC
.	TRBV2	TRBJ1-2	.	CASRAGRDYGYTF	TGTGCCAGCAGAGCAGGGAGGGACTATGGCTACACCTTC
.	TRBV5-1	TRBJ2-5	.	CASSFSWRGETQYF	TGCGCCAGCAGCTTTTCTTGGAGAGGGGAGACCCAGTACTTC
TRBD1	TRBV2	TRBJ1-2	.	CASSERGTGGDYGYTF	TGTGCCAGCAGTGAAAGGGGGACAGGGGGCGATTATGGCTACACCTTC
TRBD1	TRBV10-3	TRBJ2-7	.	CAISGQGIAYEQYF	TGTGCCATCAGTGGACAGGGGATAGCCTACGAGCAGTACTTC
.	TRBV18	TRBJ1-3	.	CASSPSGISGNTIYF	TGTGCCAGCTCACCATCGGGGATCTCTGGAAACACCATATATTTT
TRBD1	TRBV11-2	TRBJ2-7	.	CASSLLGTGVNEQYF	TGTGCCAGCAGCTTGCTGGGGACAGGGGTAAACGAGCAGTACTTC
.	TRBV7-6	TRBJ1-1	.	CASSLAGEKGSTEAFF	TGTGCCAGCAGCTTAGCGGGAGAGAAGGGTAGCACTGAAGCTTTCTTT
TRBD1	TRBV4-1	TRBJ2-5	.	CASSPPATGAETQYF	TGCGCCAGCAGCCCCCCGGCGACAGGGGCAGAGACCCAGTACTTC
TRBD2	TRBV18	TRBJ2-2	.	CASSRTEAGGPGELFF	TGTGCCAGCTCACGCACCGAAGCGGGAGGGCCCGGGGAGCTGTTTTTT
.	TRBV9	TRBJ2-1	few	CASSPVVRSYNEQFF	TGTGCCAGCAGCCCAGTCGTGAGGTCCTACAATGAGCAGTTCTTC
.	TRBV7-9	TRBJ1-1	.	CASSTWGLTSEAFF	TGTGCCAGCAGCACCTGGGGGCTCACATCTGAAGCTTTCTTT
.	TRBV5-6	TRBJ2-1	once	CASSLAKTLSPYNEQFF	TGTGCCAGCAGCTTGGCCAAGACTTTAAGCCCCTACAATGAGCAGTTCTTC
.	TRBV2	TRBJ1-2	.	CASSEEGRGAPGLGYTF	TGTGCCAGCAGTGAAGAGGGACGGGGGGCACCCGGTCTTGGCTACACCTTC
TRBD2	TRBV29-1	TRBJ2-2	.	CSVDAGLAAGELFF	TGCAGCGTTGATGCGGGACTAGCGGCCGGGGAGCTGTTTTTT
.	TRBV5-4	TRBJ1-6	.	CASSFLYNSPLHF	TGTGCCAGCAGCTTCCTATATAATTCACCCCTCCACTTT
TRBD2	TRBV10-2	TRBJ2-3	.	CASSEWAGVGTDTQYF	TGCGCCAGCAGTGAGTGGGCGGGGGTTGGCACAGATACGCAGTATTTT